This T cell receptor beta chain is from a study of shared clonotypes between healthy human individuals. Trimming removed 6 bases at V and 0 bases at J, with 9 bases between. There are 13 residues in the CDR3. Germline V gives CDR1 SGDLS, CDR2 YYNGEE. Comment on this clone: Its matching antigen is unknown.

Broader study findings: Generation of non-shared clonotypes was less probable than generation of clonotypes shared by all four donors.

The assay ran at deep level. Several immunoSEQ plates received, in even portions, the genomic DNA of each subset. This table comes from immunoSEQ multiplex PCR, and its TCRdb copy is limited to in-frame clones, with some not included. Among 1,400,000 or so clones listed, approximately 98.5% were seen once. CD4+ cells underwent separation, giving CD45RA+ naive and CD45RA-negative memory subsets. What was sequenced was naive CD4+ T cells sorted from blood. Noted subset: CD45RA+ positively selected. The gene calls are TRBV9 and TRBJ1-1, with TRBD1 as a possible D gene (5 bases). The TCR comes from a young man in good health. CDR3 DNA: TGTGCCAGCACGCGGGGCATGAACACTGAAGCTTTCTTT. Its translation is CASTRGMNTEAFF. Combining the CDR3 with reference TRBV9 and TRBJ1-1 gives the whole variable domain DSGVTQTPKHLITATGQRVTLRCSPRSGDLSVYWYQQSLDQGLQFLIQYYNGEERAKGNILERFSAQQFPDLHSELNLSSLELGDSALYFCASTRGMNTEAFFGQGTRLTVV.